The entry below describes one T cell receptor (beta chain). These data come from a study of blood T cell repertoires in COVID-19. Assay: immunoSEQ multiplex PCR; the TCRdb copy retains only in-frame clones and omits some. The sample has 200,000 to 250,000 clones, approximately 82% seen once. V gave up 5 bases and J gave up 5 bases; unmatched junction bases: 7. The length of the CDR3 is 14 residues. CDR1 and CDR2 from the germline V gene are MNHEY and SVGAGI. What was sequenced was peripheral blood. The sequence was obtained from a woman of 80 years or more with acute or convalescent COVID-19. The V gene is TRBV6-5, the J gene TRBJ1-1; 8 nucleotides agree with TRBD1. The CDR3 DNA reads TGTGCCAGCAGTCCTCAGGGGGCTGGAACTGAAGCTTTCTTT. It yields the protein CASSPQGAGTEAFF.